Included here is one T cell receptor beta chain sequence, with context. The antigen is not known. This may come from a read error, since a much larger clone is one base off. The CDR3 covers 16 residues. In germline, CDR1 is MNHEY, CDR2 SVGAGI. Peripheral blood genomic DNA, not sorted cells or RNA, was the template. A mixed TRB-A/B primer pool amplified rearranged TRB by multiplex touch-down PCR. Using its own MiXCR run on the multiplex PCR reads, TCRdb lists one record per CDR3 protein. The data hold about 13,000 distinct CDR3 sequences, with approximately 28% observed a single time. This sample was taken from a study of T cell repertoires in aging, cancer and after chemotherapy. Study findings and constraints: Healthy donors lost TCR diversity with age mainly through richness, cancer patients through richness and evenness. Compared with age-matched healthy donors, untreated hematological or solid cancer patients showed higher blood TCR clonality.

This clonotype originated in a human donor with a blood cancer. This chain uses TRBV6-5 with TRBJ1-1; TRBD1 agrees at 7 bases. Sequencing was carried out using blood. The CDR3 sequence: CDSSYEGASVNTEAFF. The CDR3 nucleotides are TGTGACAGCAGTTACGAGGGGGCGTCGGTGAACACTGAAGCTTTCTTT.